The 16 T cell receptor beta chains reported below all come from one sample, sequenced in a study of T cells in Graves' hyperthyroidism and ophthalmopathy. Amplified TCR beta CDR3 regions came from RNA transcripts. Initially, a first-round RT-PCR of the TCR CDR3 employed the HTBI primer set. TCRdb fed the multiplex PCR reads into MiXCR, producing one record per CDR3 protein. The table has around 690,000 distinct CDR3 sequences, 17% seen once. Specimen: blood. The receptors come from a man in his fifties or sixties with Graves' hyperthyroidism.

At least ten counts were recorded for this clonotype. The V gene is TRBV27, the J gene TRBJ1-5; tentatively, D is TRBD1 (6 bases). CDR3 length: 14 amino acids. Germline CDR1 is MNHEY and CDR2 is SMNVEV (reference sequence). Trimming shortened V by 2 bases and J by 7 bases, and 12 bases separated the two germline ends. CDR3 loop: CASSLVGGAQPQHF. The DNA of the CDR3 is TGTGCCAGCAGTTTAGTGGGGGGCGCGCAGCCCCAGCATTTT.

The rearrangement uses TRBV6-2 or TRBV6-3 and TRBJ2-2; D is ambiguous. V was shortened by 5 bases and J by 2 bases, with 9 bases between the two germline ends. Germline V lookup: CDR1 MNHEY, CDR2 SVGEGT. This CDR3 comprises 14 residues. The CDR3 sequence: CASSVYSNTGELFF. The DNA of the CDR3 is TGTGCCAGCAGTGTGTACAGCAACACCGGGGAGCTGTTTTTT.

The chain is built from TRBV6-5 and TRBJ2-1; a weak D match, TRBD2 (6 bases). Germline loops: CDR1 MNHEY, CDR2 SVGAGI. V was trimmed by 2 bases and J by 0 bases, leaving 14 bases between them. This CDR3 has 17 amino acids. The DNA for the CDR3 is TGTGCCAGCAGTTACGGCCCTAGCGCATTCTCCTACAATGAGCAGTTCTTC. This sequence encodes CASSYGPSAFSYNEQFF.

There are a few counts of this clonotype. The V gene is TRBV14, the J gene TRBJ2-1; 7 bases line up with TRBD1. Germline V lookup: CDR1 SGHDN, CDR2 FVKESK. V shed 5 bases and J 12 bases; nucleotides not matched to a gene: 13. The CDR3 runs 14 residues. The CDR3 spells CASSNRDRTKWQFF. The CDR3 DNA follows: TGTGCCAGCAGCAACAGGGACAGAACGAAGTGGCAGTTCTTC.

This clonotype has ten or more counts. The chain links TRBV24-1 to TRBJ2-2, with D uncertain. CDR1 KGHDR and CDR2 SFDVKD come from the germline V gene. The CDR3 contains 12 residues. The V and J ends lost 4 bases and 1 base respectively, with 0 bases between them. This CDR3 reads CATSENTGELFF. The CDR3, as DNA: TGTGCCACCAGTGAGAACACCGGGGAGCTGTTTTTT.

This clonotype was observed a handful of times. This chain uses TRBV7-3 with TRBJ2-1, with a tentative D call TRBD2 (6 bases). There are 21 residues in the CDR3. The germline CDR1 and CDR2 sequences are SGHTA and FQGTGA. Trimming shortened V by 0 bases and J by 3 bases, and 27 bases separated the two germline ends. As DNA, the CDR3 is TGTGCCAGCAGCTTAACAACCAGGAGGGCGGGGCCTGAGTTTAACTACAATGAGCAGTTCTTC. Translation: CASSLTTRRAGPEFNYNEQFF.

The chain employs TRBV7-9 and TRBJ2-3; 14 bases agree with TRBD2. This CDR3 spans 19 amino acids. V shed 1 base and J 5 bases; nucleotides not matched to a gene: 11. Germline lookup yields CDR1 SEHNR and CDR2 FQNEAQ (reference sequence). DNA of the CDR3: TGTGCCAGCAGCTTAGGATGGGGACTAGCGGGAGATGGAGGAGATACGCAGTATTTT. Translation gives CASSLGWGLAGDGGDTQYF.

This clonotype was detected ten times or more. The rearrangement uses TRBV5-1 and TRBJ2-3; D unresolved. Germline CDR1 SGHRS, CDR2 YFSETQ. Trimming shortened V by 0 bases and J by 3 bases, and 11 bases separated the two germline ends. The CDR3 is 15 residues long. The CDR3 loop reads CASSLVELLTDTQYF. The CDR3 DNA follows: TGCGCCAGCAGCTTGGTTGAACTACTAACAGATACGCAGTATTTT.

The chain links TRBV11-1 to TRBJ2-7; D is unclear. Trimming removed 5 bases at V and 7 bases at J, with 21 bases between. The germline V gene encodes CDR1 SGHAT and CDR2 FQDESV (reference sequence). The length of the CDR3 is 15 residues. The CDR3 spells CASSPEGMPKPEQYF. CDR3 nucleotides: TGTGCCAGCAGCCCAGAAGGGATGCCCAAACCGGAGCAGTACTTC.

This chain links TRBV12-3 or TRBV12-4 with TRBJ1-1, with a weak D call TRBD1 (5 bases). Trimming took 2 bases from V and 6 from J, leaving 13 bases between them. The CDR3 contains 14 residues. The CDR3 DNA sequence: TGTGCCAGCAGTTTAAGTCGGGGGAGATCTGAAGCTTTCTTT. It yields the protein CASSLSRGRSEAFF.

This clonotype was detected a few times. The chain links TRBV28 to TRBJ2-4, with D hard to call. The germline V and J ends were trimmed by 8 bases and 3 bases, with 11 bases remaining between them. The CDR3 contains 13 residues. CDR1 and CDR2 from the germline V gene are MDHEN and SYDVKM. Written as DNA, the CDR3 is TGTGCCAGCGGGGATCCCGGCAAAAACATTCAGTACTTC. It translates to CASGDPGKNIQYF.

In its sample, this clonotype was seen a few times. The gene calls are TRBV5-1 and TRBJ1-3; 10 bases agree with TRBD1. V lost 1 base to trimming and J lost 0 bases; unmatched junction nucleotides: 13. The germline CDR1 and CDR2 sequences are SGHRS and YFSETQ. The CDR3 totals 20 residues. The CDR3 here is CASSLHWDRGLGGSGNTIYF. CDR3 bases: TGCGCCAGCAGCTTGCATTGGGACAGGGGATTAGGTGGCTCTGGAAACACCATATATTTT.

This clonotype was observed many times. The V call is TRBV7-9, the J call TRBJ2-1; D might be TRBD1 or TRBD2, each matching 6 bases. V shed 5 bases and J shed 8 bases, with 19 bases lying between them. Germline V gene lookup returns CDR1 SEHNR and CDR2 FQNEAQ (reference sequence). CDR3 size: 15 residues. CDR3 sequence reads: CASSPFAGGGYEQFF. CDR3 bases: TGTGCCAGCAGCCCCTTTGCAGGAGGGGGATATGAGCAGTTCTTC.

This clonotype came up a few times. The chain uses TRBV4-1 and TRBJ2-7; D might be TRBD2 (6 bases). In germline, CDR1 is MGHRA, CDR2 YSYEKL. The CDR3 consists of 18 residues. The V gene lost 3 bases and the J gene lost 2 bases, with 23 bases spanning the gap. CDR3 nucleotide sequence: TGCGCCAGCAGCCAGCCCTCGGCGGGACGCCGAACAGCCTACGAGCAGTACTTC. This encodes CASSQPSAGRRTAYEQYF.

This clonotype was counted ten times or more. The chain links TRBV2 to TRBJ1-1; TRBD1 matches at 9 bases. Germline lookup yields CDR1 SNHLY and CDR2 FYNNEI. V was clipped by 9 bases and J by 5 bases; unmatched bases: 7. The CDR3 is 13 residues long. The CDR3 region has the DNA TGTGCCAGTACCGGGACAGGGTTTACTGAAGCTTTCTTT. Amino acid sequence: CASTGTGFTEAFF.

This clonotype was seen ten or more times. The gene calls are TRBV7-2 and TRBJ2-7; 11 bases match TRBD1. The CDR3 has 16 amino acids. With V trimmed by 4 bases and J by 3 bases, 8 bases remained unmatched. In germline, CDR1 is SGHTA, CDR2 FQGNSA. CDR3 in amino acids: CASSSGRGQGVYEQYF. CDR3 in DNA: TGTGCCAGCAGCTCCGGCCGGGGACAGGGGGTCTACGAGCAGTACTTC.